This T cell receptor (beta chain) was retrieved from a study of Ad26.COV2.S vaccination and SARS-CoV-2 variants. Broader study findings: Placebo recipients and vaccine recipients were similar in non-spike TCR breadth.

The germline CDR1 and CDR2 sequences are SGHKS and YYEKEE (reference sequence). V dropped 2 bases and J dropped 3 bases, with 14 bases sitting between them. The CDR3 covers 16 residues. The data were produced by immunoSEQ multiplex PCR, yet TCRdb's version contains in-frame clones alone and is incomplete. The repertoire holds some 320,000 clones, with just under 85% as singletons. This clone came up a few times. The target antigen is unknown. Noted treatment: around 19 received Ad26.COV2.S at low or high dose, single or two shots; 5 received placebo; per-sample allocation not given. Sampling happened 63 days after the first vaccine or placebo injection.

This chain connects TRBV5-5 to TRBJ1-4; D gene ambiguous. The TCR was taken from a person between 18 and 65 years old who received the Ad26.COV2.S COVID-19 vaccine or a placebo. Sequenced material: peripheral blood, taken in a trial of Ad26.COV2.S vaccine versus placebo. The CDR3 here is CASSFGVVVANEKLFF. For the CDR3, the DNA is TGTGCCAGCAGCTTTGGAGTGGTCGTAGCTAATGAAAAACTGTTTTTT. The entire variable domain, with the rest obtained from reference TRBV5-5 and TRBJ1-4, is as follows: DAGVTQSPTHLIKTRGQQVTLRCSPISGHKSVSWYQQVLGQGPQFIFQYYEKEERGRGNFPDRFSARQFPNYSSELNVNALLLGDSALYLCASSFGVVVANEKLFFGSGTQLSVL.